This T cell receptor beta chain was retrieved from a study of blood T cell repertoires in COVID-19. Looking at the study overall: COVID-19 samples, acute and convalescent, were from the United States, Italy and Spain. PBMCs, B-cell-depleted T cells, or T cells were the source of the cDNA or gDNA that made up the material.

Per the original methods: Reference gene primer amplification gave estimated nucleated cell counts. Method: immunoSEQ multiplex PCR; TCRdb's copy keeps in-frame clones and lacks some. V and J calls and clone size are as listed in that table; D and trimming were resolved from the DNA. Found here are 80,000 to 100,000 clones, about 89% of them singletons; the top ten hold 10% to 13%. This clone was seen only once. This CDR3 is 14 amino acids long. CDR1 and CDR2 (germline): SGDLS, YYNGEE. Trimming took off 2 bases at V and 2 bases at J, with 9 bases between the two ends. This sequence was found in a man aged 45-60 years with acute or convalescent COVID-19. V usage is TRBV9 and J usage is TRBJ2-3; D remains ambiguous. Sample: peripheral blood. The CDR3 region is CASSVRSLTDTQYF. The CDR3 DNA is TGTGCCAGCAGCGTTCGGAGCCTCACAGATACGCAGTATTTT.